A selection of T cell receptor beta chains follows, all from one sample in a study of early T cells in non-severe SARS-CoV-2 infection. TCRdb used MiXCR to reprocess the 5' RACE reads, holding one entry per CDR3 protein. The table lists about 100,000 distinct CDR3 sequences, less than 15% of them singletons. The sequenced material came from whole blood. All receptors come from an adult who was a healthcare worker with PCR-confirmed SARS-CoV-2 infection or an uninfected control (not recorded which). CDR3s include the opening cysteine and the closing phenylalanine or tryptophan. The order of the fields is J gene, V gene, D gene, clone size, CDR3 DNA, CDR3 protein. The D gene is left open where the match is weak. Where a row states a size, it is once, few, many or the class of an expanded clone; other rows omit it.

J gene: TRBJ2-5
V gene: TRBV5-5
D gene: -
clone size: few
CDR3 DNA: TGTGCCAGCAGCTCACCCGGACTGATTCAAGAGACCCAGTACTTC
CDR3 protein: CASSSPGLIQETQYF

J gene: TRBJ2-5
V gene: TRBV20-1
D gene: TRBD1
clone size: -
CDR3 DNA: TGCAGTGCCCAGGACAGGGTGGAGACCCAGTACTTC
CDR3 protein: CSAQDRVETQYF

J gene: TRBJ1-1
V gene: TRBV29-1
D gene: -
clone size: -
CDR3 DNA: TGCAGCGTTTCGGGAGACACCGTGAAGGCTTTCTTT
CDR3 protein: CSVSGDTVKAFF

J gene: TRBJ2-5
V gene: TRBV20-1
D gene: -
clone size: few
CDR3 DNA: TGCAGTGCTAGAGGCCAGGGAAGGCCCCAGTACTTC
CDR3 protein: CSARGQGRPQYF

J gene: TRBJ2-5
V gene: TRBV7-2
D gene: -
clone size: many
CDR3 DNA: TGTGCCAGCAGCTTAGCGTTGGGGGCCGTGGAGACCCAGTACTTC
CDR3 protein: CASSLALGAVETQYF

J gene: TRBJ2-7
V gene: TRBV12-2
D gene: -
clone size: -
CDR3 DNA: TGTGCAAGTCGCCCTTCCGGGACACCCACTACCTACGAGCAGTACTTC
CDR3 protein: CASRPSGTPTTYEQYF

J gene: TRBJ1-1
V gene: TRBV29-1
D gene: -
clone size: many
CDR3 DNA: TGCAGCGTTGGCACAGTGAACACTGAAGCTTTCTTT
CDR3 protein: CSVGTVNTEAFF

J gene: TRBJ2-7
V gene: TRBV29-1
D gene: TRBD2
clone size: many
CDR3 DNA: TGCAGCGTTGGCACTAGCGGCTCCTACGAGCAGTACTTC
CDR3 protein: CSVGTSGSYEQYF

J gene: TRBJ1-6
V gene: TRBV12-3/TRBV12-4
D gene: -
clone size: -
CDR3 DNA: TGTGCCAGCAGCCGAGGACCGAGCTCCTATAATTCACCCCTCCACTTT
CDR3 protein: CASSRGPSSYNSPLHF

J gene: TRBJ2-2
V gene: TRBV5-1
D gene: -
clone size: -
CDR3 DNA: TGCGCCAGCAGCTTGGCCGGGGCTACCACCGGGGAGCTGTTTTTT
CDR3 protein: CASSLAGATTGELFF

J gene: TRBJ2-1
V gene: TRBV4-2
D gene: -
clone size: many
CDR3 DNA: TGTGCCAGCAGCCGCTCAACTAGGGACAATGAGCAGTTCTTC
CDR3 protein: CASSRSTRDNEQFF

J gene: TRBJ2-4
V gene: TRBV5-1
D gene: TRBD2
clone size: -
CDR3 DNA: TGCGCCAGCAGCTGGAGGCGGGGGGGCCGGGACATTCAGTACTTC
CDR3 protein: CASSWRRGGRDIQYF

J gene: TRBJ2-3
V gene: TRBV28
D gene: TRBD2
clone size: few
CDR3 DNA: TGTGCCAGCAGTTTCGGGGGGGAGCGATCAGATACGCAGTATTTT
CDR3 protein: CASSFGGERSDTQYF

J gene: TRBJ2-5
V gene: TRBV29-1
D gene: -
clone size: many
CDR3 DNA: TGCAGCGTGACAATACAAGAGACCCAGTACTTC
CDR3 protein: CSVTIQETQYF

J gene: TRBJ1-1
V gene: TRBV6-6
D gene: -
clone size: -
CDR3 DNA: TGTGCCAGCAGTTACTCGAGCAGGGAAACTGAAGCTTTCTTT
CDR3 protein: CASSYSSRETEAFF

J gene: TRBJ2-2
V gene: TRBV20-1
D gene: -
clone size: once
CDR3 DNA: TGCAGTGCTGGAACAGGGTATAAGGGGGAGCTGTTTTTT
CDR3 protein: CSAGTGYKGELFF

J gene: TRBJ1-5
V gene: TRBV29-1
D gene: -
clone size: many
CDR3 DNA: TGCAGCGTTGGAGTTAACGACAATCAGCCCCAGCATTTT
CDR3 protein: CSVGVNDNQPQHF

J gene: TRBJ2-3
V gene: TRBV28
D gene: TRBD2
clone size: -
CDR3 DNA: TGTGCCAGCAGCGCCGGACTAGCGGTTACCACAGATACGCAGTATTTT
CDR3 protein: CASSAGLAVTTDTQYF

J gene: TRBJ2-3
V gene: TRBV6-1
D gene: -
clone size: -
CDR3 DNA: TGTGCCAGCAGCGCACTAACAGGGATTGAGGGGACAGATACGCAGTATTTT
CDR3 protein: CASSALTGIEGTDTQYF

J gene: TRBJ2-1
V gene: TRBV28
D gene: TRBD2
clone size: few
CDR3 DNA: TGTGCCAGCAGCCCTGGCTCTGTGCATCGGCGGGGGGCCAGGGGTGAGCAGTTCTTC
CDR3 protein: CASSPGSVHRRGARGEQFF

J gene: TRBJ2-7
V gene: TRBV5-6
D gene: -
clone size: few
CDR3 DNA: TGTGCCAGCAGCTTCGACGGACCCTACGAGCAGTACTTC
CDR3 protein: CASSFDGPYEQYF

J gene: TRBJ1-1
V gene: TRBV14
D gene: TRBD1
clone size: many
CDR3 DNA: TGTGCCAGCAGCCAAGGAGGGCAGGGGGCAGCGAACACTGAAGCTTTCTTT
CDR3 protein: CASSQGGQGAANTEAFF

J gene: TRBJ2-5
V gene: TRBV3-1
D gene: -
clone size: many
CDR3 DNA: TGTGCCAGCAGCCAAGGGCTAACGGACTTAAAAGAGACCCAGTACTTC
CDR3 protein: CASSQGLTDLKETQYF

J gene: TRBJ2-6
V gene: TRBV6-1
D gene: -
clone size: few
CDR3 DNA: TGTGCCAGCAGTGAAGGTGTAGCTACTGGGGCCAACGTCCTGACTTTC
CDR3 protein: CASSEGVATGANVLTF

J gene: TRBJ2-5
V gene: TRBV27
D gene: TRBD1
clone size: many
CDR3 DNA: TGTGCCAGCAGACGAATGACAGGGTTAGAGACCCAGTACTTC
CDR3 protein: CASRRMTGLETQYF

J gene: TRBJ1-1
V gene: TRBV7-9
D gene: -
clone size: few
CDR3 DNA: TGTGCCAGCAGCTTCCCAGGGCAGTCGGCTGAAGCTTTCTTT
CDR3 protein: CASSFPGQSAEAFF

J gene: TRBJ2-1
V gene: TRBV20-1
D gene: TRBD1
clone size: -
CDR3 DNA: TGCAGTGCTCTTAGGACAGGGATTTTTGAGCAGTTCTTC
CDR3 protein: CSALRTGIFEQFF

J gene: TRBJ1-1
V gene: TRBV18
D gene: -
clone size: -
CDR3 DNA: TGTGCCAGCTCACCGTGGCCTGGGAACACTGAAGCTTTCTTT
CDR3 protein: CASSPWPGNTEAFF

J gene: TRBJ2-5
V gene: TRBV7-9
D gene: -
clone size: -
CDR3 DNA: TGTGCCAGCAGCATCCCCGGGGGTTTAGCAGAGACCCAGTACTTC
CDR3 protein: CASSIPGGLAETQYF

J gene: TRBJ2-3
V gene: TRBV9
D gene: -
clone size: -
CDR3 DNA: TGTGCCAGCAGCGTAGATCCGGGGGAAGCGCGCACAGATACGCAGTATTTT
CDR3 protein: CASSVDPGEARTDTQYF

J gene: TRBJ2-3
V gene: TRBV29-1
D gene: -
clone size: -
CDR3 DNA: TGCAGCGTTGAACCAACTAGCACAGATACGCAGTATTTT
CDR3 protein: CSVEPTSTDTQYF

J gene: TRBJ2-1
V gene: TRBV4-3
D gene: -
clone size: many
CDR3 DNA: TGCGCCAGCAGCCAAGACAGAGGGGCGGAGCAGTTCTTC
CDR3 protein: CASSQDRGAEQFF

J gene: TRBJ2-2
V gene: TRBV5-1
D gene: TRBD1
clone size: many
CDR3 DNA: TGCGCCAGCAGCTTGTTGAGAGGGGACAGTGGGACCGGGGAGCTGTTTTTT
CDR3 protein: CASSLLRGDSGTGELFF

J gene: TRBJ1-1
V gene: TRBV6-1
D gene: -
clone size: many
CDR3 DNA: TGTGCCAGCCTATACCTCCAGGGTGGTGAAGCTTTCTTT
CDR3 protein: CASLYLQGGEAFF

J gene: TRBJ2-6
V gene: TRBV29-1
D gene: TRBD1
clone size: -
CDR3 DNA: TGCAGCGTTGCGGGACAGTACTCTGGGGCCAACGTCCTGACTTTC
CDR3 protein: CSVAGQYSGANVLTF

J gene: TRBJ2-2
V gene: TRBV7-6
D gene: TRBD2
clone size: -
CDR3 DNA: TGTGCCAGCAGCTCCCGGGGGGGCCAGGCCGGGGAGCTGTTTTTT
CDR3 protein: CASSSRGGQAGELFF

J gene: TRBJ2-3
V gene: TRBV7-8
D gene: -
clone size: few
CDR3 DNA: TGTGCCAGCAGTTCTACACAGGGTTGGTACGGAGATACGCAGTATTTT
CDR3 protein: CASSSTQGWYGDTQYF

J gene: TRBJ1-1
V gene: TRBV5-1
D gene: -
clone size: many
CDR3 DNA: TGCGCCAGCAGGGTAACCTGGGGCAGCAACACTGAAGCTTTCTTT
CDR3 protein: CASRVTWGSNTEAFF

J gene: TRBJ2-2
V gene: TRBV6-6
D gene: -
clone size: -
CDR3 DNA: TGTGCCAGCAGTTACAGGGCAGCCAACACCGGGGAGCTGTTTTTT
CDR3 protein: CASSYRAANTGELFF

J gene: TRBJ1-2
V gene: TRBV7-9
D gene: -
clone size: few
CDR3 DNA: TGTGCCAGCAGCTTAACAGCAAACTATGGCTACACCTTC
CDR3 protein: CASSLTANYGYTF

J gene: TRBJ2-3
V gene: TRBV7-2
D gene: -
clone size: -
CDR3 DNA: TGTGCCAGCAGCCCGAGACAGGGCACAGATACGCAGTATTTT
CDR3 protein: CASSPRQGTDTQYF

J gene: TRBJ1-2
V gene: TRBV4-3
D gene: -
clone size: many
CDR3 DNA: TGCGCCAGCAGCCAAGCCGTGAGGGACCGCTATGGCTACACCTTC
CDR3 protein: CASSQAVRDRYGYTF

J gene: TRBJ1-4
V gene: TRBV10-3
D gene: TRBD1
clone size: few
CDR3 DNA: TGTGCCACCAGGTTCGATGGGACAGGGAATGAAAAACTGTTTTTT
CDR3 protein: CATRFDGTGNEKLFF

J gene: TRBJ2-3
V gene: TRBV7-2
D gene: TRBD2
clone size: many
CDR3 DNA: TGTGCCAGCAGCCCCCAACTAGCGGGGCTTTCAGATACGCAGTATTTT
CDR3 protein: CASSPQLAGLSDTQYF

J gene: TRBJ1-1
V gene: TRBV7-2
D gene: -
clone size: many
CDR3 DNA: TGTGCCAGCAGCTCCCGACGGTTAGTCATGAACACTGAAGCTTTCTTT
CDR3 protein: CASSSRRLVMNTEAFF

J gene: TRBJ2-1
V gene: TRBV29-1
D gene: -
clone size: many
CDR3 DNA: TGCAGCGCCTCCTTCAGCCGCAGTGAGCAGTTCTTC
CDR3 protein: CSASFSRSEQFF

J gene: TRBJ2-1
V gene: TRBV25-1
D gene: TRBD2
clone size: -
CDR3 DNA: TGTGCCAGCAGTGAATGGGGGGGAAATGAGCAGTTCTTC
CDR3 protein: CASSEWGGNEQFF

J gene: TRBJ1-6
V gene: TRBV21-1
D gene: -
clone size: many
CDR3 DNA: TGTGCCAGCAGCACCAGGGGTCGTCCCCTCCACTTT
CDR3 protein: CASSTRGRPLHF

J gene: TRBJ2-1
V gene: TRBV11-2
D gene: -
clone size: -
CDR3 DNA: TGTGCCAGCAGCGCCTTCTACAATGAGCAGTTCTTC
CDR3 protein: CASSAFYNEQFF

J gene: TRBJ1-1
V gene: TRBV7-2
D gene: -
clone size: -
CDR3 DNA: TGTGCCAGCAGCTTAGGTTTGACCACTGAAGCTTTCTTT
CDR3 protein: CASSLGLTTEAFF

J gene: TRBJ1-4
V gene: TRBV12-3/TRBV12-4
D gene: -
clone size: many
CDR3 DNA: TGTGCCAGCAGTTCCCTTGACGGAACTAATGAAAAACTGTTTTTT
CDR3 protein: CASSSLDGTNEKLFF

J gene: TRBJ1-4
V gene: TRBV20-1
D gene: TRBD1
clone size: few
CDR3 DNA: TGCAGTGCTAGAGATTTGGGACAGGGGCGGGAAAAACTGTTTTTT
CDR3 protein: CSARDLGQGREKLFF

J gene: TRBJ1-2
V gene: TRBV4-1
D gene: TRBD1
clone size: -
CDR3 DNA: TGCGCCAGCAGCCAAGAAGGGGGACAGGCTTCGTATGGCTACACCTTC
CDR3 protein: CASSQEGGQASYGYTF

J gene: TRBJ1-5
V gene: TRBV19
D gene: -
clone size: many
CDR3 DNA: TGTGCCAGTAGTATAATCGGTACTTCTCGCCTTAGTAGCAATCAGCCCCAGCATTTT
CDR3 protein: CASSIIGTSRLSSNQPQHF

J gene: TRBJ2-1
V gene: TRBV5-4
D gene: -
clone size: -
CDR3 DNA: TGTGCCAGCAGCAGATCCGGGACTGCCCCTTACAATGAGCAGTTCTTC
CDR3 protein: CASSRSGTAPYNEQFF

J gene: TRBJ1-6
V gene: TRBV15
D gene: -
clone size: many
CDR3 DNA: TGTGCCACCAGCAGAGGTCCGAATTCACCCCTCCACTTT
CDR3 protein: CATSRGPNSPLHF

J gene: TRBJ2-5
V gene: TRBV18
D gene: TRBD1
clone size: many
CDR3 DNA: TGTGCCAGCTCCTGGGACAGGGACCAAGAGACCCAGTACTTC
CDR3 protein: CASSWDRDQETQYF

J gene: TRBJ1-5
V gene: TRBV6-6
D gene: TRBD1
clone size: many
CDR3 DNA: TGTGCCAGCAGGGACAGGGGACCGGGCAATCAGCCCCAGCATTTT
CDR3 protein: CASRDRGPGNQPQHF

J gene: TRBJ2-1
V gene: TRBV28
D gene: -
clone size: once
CDR3 DNA: TGTGCCAGCAGTGCACTTCAGGCTGAGCAGTTCTTC
CDR3 protein: CASSALQAEQFF